This is a list of T cell receptor beta chains from one sample in a study of T cell responses to AZD1222 COVID-19 vaccine. Libraries were prepared by immunoSEQ multiplex PCR; TCRdb keeps only in-frame clonotypes and omits some of them. The profile shows 140,000 or so clones, 70% to 90% of them singletons. Sequencing was performed on peripheral blood, taken 28 days after the second dose of the MenACWY control vaccine. Source of these receptors: an adult who received the MenACWY meningococcal vaccine as a control. Each CDR3 is given with its conserved first and last residue. Fields, in order: clone size, V gene, D gene, J gene, CDR3 DNA, CDR3 protein. D genes are given only for firm matches. Some rows mark clone size as missing; the rest say once, few, many or name a class of expanded clone.

clone size: NA
V gene: TRBV4-3
D gene: TRBD2
J gene: TRBJ2-3
CDR3 DNA: TGCGCCAGCAGCCAAGATGCGCTAGCGGGAGGGGTAGATACGCAGTATTTT
CDR3 protein: CASSQDALAGGVDTQYF

clone size: NA
V gene: TRBV20-1
D gene: NA
J gene: TRBJ1-2
CDR3 DNA: TGCTCAATGGCGAGGGAAGGCTACACCTTC
CDR3 protein: CSMAREGYTF

clone size: NA
V gene: TRBV3-1/TRBV3-2
D gene: NA
J gene: TRBJ1-1
CDR3 DNA: TGTGCCAGCAGCCAAGGCAGAAACACTGAAGCTTTCTTT
CDR3 protein: CASSQGRNTEAFF

clone size: NA
V gene: TRBV18
D gene: TRBD1
J gene: TRBJ2-6
CDR3 DNA: TGTGCCAGCTCACCAAAGACAGGGATACCCTCTGGGGCCAACGTCCTGACTTTC
CDR3 protein: CASSPKTGIPSGANVLTF

clone size: NA
V gene: TRBV9
D gene: NA
J gene: TRBJ2-6
CDR3 DNA: TGTGCCAGCAGCGTAGGCGTCGGGATTGGGGCCAACGTCCTGACTTTC
CDR3 protein: CASSVGVGIGANVLTF

clone size: NA
V gene: TRBV5-1
D gene: NA
J gene: TRBJ2-2
CDR3 DNA: TGCGCCAGCAGCTTGGCCGCGCAGACGATTGCCGGGGAGCTGTTTTTT
CDR3 protein: CASSLAAQTIAGELFF

clone size: once
V gene: TRBV12-3/TRBV12-4
D gene: NA
J gene: TRBJ1-2
CDR3 DNA: TGTGCCAGCAGTTTAAACCGTAACTATGGCTACACCTTC
CDR3 protein: CASSLNRNYGYTF

clone size: NA
V gene: TRBV28
D gene: NA
J gene: TRBJ1-2
CDR3 DNA: TGTGCCCTCCGAGTGGGTAACAAGGGCTACACCTTC
CDR3 protein: CALRVGNKGYTF

clone size: NA
V gene: TRBV6-5
D gene: TRBD1
J gene: TRBJ1-2
CDR3 DNA: TGTGCCAGCAGTACCCAGGACAGGGGAGGTTATGGCTACACCTTC
CDR3 protein: CASSTQDRGGYGYTF

clone size: NA
V gene: TRBV27
D gene: TRBD1
J gene: TRBJ2-1
CDR3 DNA: TGTGCCAGCAGAACACGGGTTGGACAGGGTACCAATGAGCAGTTCTTC
CDR3 protein: CASRTRVGQGTNEQFF

clone size: NA
V gene: TRBV6-5
D gene: TRBD1
J gene: TRBJ1-1
CDR3 DNA: TGTGCCAGCAGCCTAGGACAGGGTGTGACTGAAGCTTTCTTT
CDR3 protein: CASSLGQGVTEAFF

clone size: NA
V gene: TRBV4-2
D gene: NA
J gene: TRBJ2-1
CDR3 DNA: TGTGCCAGCAGCCAGACGGCGGGACTTTCTATTTGGAATGAGCAGTTCTTC
CDR3 protein: CASSQTAGLSIWNEQFF

clone size: NA
V gene: TRBV7-2
D gene: NA
J gene: TRBJ2-7
CDR3 DNA: TGTGCCAGCAGCTTAAGTTGGCTTGCTCACGAGCAGTACTTC
CDR3 protein: CASSLSWLAHEQYF

clone size: NA
V gene: TRBV4-1
D gene: TRBD1
J gene: TRBJ1-1
CDR3 DNA: TGCGCCAGCAGCCCCGATGACAGGGGCACTGAAGCTTTCTTT
CDR3 protein: CASSPDDRGTEAFF

clone size: once
V gene: TRBV6-4
D gene: NA
J gene: TRBJ1-4
CDR3 DNA: TGTGCCAGCAGCCCCTTTCGGGGGAGCGAAAAACTGTTTTTT
CDR3 protein: CASSPFRGSEKLFF

clone size: NA
V gene: TRBV19
D gene: NA
J gene: TRBJ2-6
CDR3 DNA: TGTGCCAGTAGTACGATAACAGGGACCGGGGCCAACGTCCTGACTTTC
CDR3 protein: CASSTITGTGANVLTF

clone size: NA
V gene: TRBV4-1
D gene: NA
J gene: TRBJ1-3
CDR3 DNA: TGCGCCAGCAGCCAAGACAGACTCTCTGGAAACACCATATATTTT
CDR3 protein: CASSQDRLSGNTIYF

clone size: NA
V gene: TRBV5-1
D gene: NA
J gene: TRBJ2-3
CDR3 DNA: TGCGCCAGCAGCTTACGGGGCGCCACAGATACGCAGTATTTT
CDR3 protein: CASSLRGATDTQYF

clone size: NA
V gene: TRBV4-3
D gene: NA
J gene: TRBJ1-5
CDR3 DNA: TGCGCCAGCAGCCAAGATAAGGGTCAGCCCCAGCATTTT
CDR3 protein: CASSQDKGQPQHF

clone size: few
V gene: TRBV24-1
D gene: TRBD2
J gene: TRBJ2-3
CDR3 DNA: TGTGCCACCAGTGACGGGAGGGCCTCCGATACGCAGTATTTT
CDR3 protein: CATSDGRASDTQYF

clone size: NA
V gene: TRBV6-5
D gene: NA
J gene: TRBJ2-4
CDR3 DNA: TGTGCCAGTCTCGGAGGAAACATTCAGTACTTC
CDR3 protein: CASLGGNIQYF

clone size: once
V gene: TRBV4-3
D gene: NA
J gene: TRBJ1-1
CDR3 DNA: TGCGCCAGCAGCCAAGCCGATAGGAGGCCCGAAGCTTTCTTT
CDR3 protein: CASSQADRRPEAFF

clone size: NA
V gene: TRBV10-3
D gene: TRBD1
J gene: TRBJ1-6
CDR3 DNA: TGTGCCATCAGTCAGGGGGTGAGTGGTTCACCCCTCCACTTT
CDR3 protein: CAISQGVSGSPLHF

clone size: NA
V gene: TRBV3-1/TRBV3-2
D gene: NA
J gene: TRBJ1-5
CDR3 DNA: TGTGCCAGCAGCCTACAGGATCAGCCCCAGCATTTT
CDR3 protein: CASSLQDQPQHF

clone size: NA
V gene: TRBV19
D gene: NA
J gene: TRBJ1-2
CDR3 DNA: TGTGCCAGTAGTAATGGAGCACAGCGAGGCTACACCTTC
CDR3 protein: CASSNGAQRGYTF

clone size: NA
V gene: TRBV3-1/TRBV3-2
D gene: TRBD2
J gene: TRBJ2-7
CDR3 DNA: TGTGCCAGCAGCCAAGGCTCGCTAGCGGGGCGGGAGCAGTACTTC
CDR3 protein: CASSQGSLAGREQYF

clone size: NA
V gene: TRBV5-4
D gene: NA
J gene: TRBJ1-2
CDR3 DNA: TGTGCCAGCATCCGAGGGGGGCAGGGGAACTATGGCTACACCTTC
CDR3 protein: CASIRGGQGNYGYTF

clone size: NA
V gene: TRBV5-4
D gene: TRBD2
J gene: TRBJ2-7
CDR3 DNA: TGTGCCAGCAGCCCCGGACTAGCGGGGGTTTCCTACGAGCAGTACTTC
CDR3 protein: CASSPGLAGVSYEQYF

clone size: NA
V gene: TRBV5-1
D gene: NA
J gene: TRBJ1-3
CDR3 DNA: TGCGCCAGCAGCACGGGGGACCGAGTCTCTGGAAACACCATATATTTT
CDR3 protein: CASSTGDRVSGNTIYF

clone size: once
V gene: TRBV6-5
D gene: NA
J gene: TRBJ1-4
CDR3 DNA: TGTGCCAGCGGACGGGCTAATGAAAAACTGTTTTTT
CDR3 protein: CASGRANEKLFF

clone size: once
V gene: TRBV6-1
D gene: NA
J gene: TRBJ1-2
CDR3 DNA: TGTGCCAGCAGTGAACTAATTAGTGTTTATGGCTACACCTTC
CDR3 protein: CASSELISVYGYTF

clone size: NA
V gene: TRBV11-2
D gene: NA
J gene: TRBJ2-4
CDR3 DNA: TGTGCCAGCAGCTTAGATTTCGATCGGGACATTCAGTACTTC
CDR3 protein: CASSLDFDRDIQYF

clone size: NA
V gene: TRBV7-2
D gene: NA
J gene: TRBJ2-5
CDR3 DNA: TGTGCCAGCAGCTTGGGGTACCAAGAGACCCAGTACTTC
CDR3 protein: CASSLGYQETQYF

clone size: NA
V gene: TRBV30
D gene: NA
J gene: TRBJ1-4
CDR3 DNA: TGTGCCTGGAGTGCACCAACGGGGGGATTCCATGAAAAACTGTTTTTT
CDR3 protein: CAWSAPTGGFHEKLFF

clone size: NA
V gene: TRBV6-2/TRBV6-3
D gene: NA
J gene: TRBJ1-6
CDR3 DNA: TGTGCCAGCAGTTACTTCAGGGATTCACCCCTCCACTTT
CDR3 protein: CASSYFRDSPLHF

clone size: NA
V gene: TRBV2
D gene: NA
J gene: TRBJ2-7
CDR3 DNA: TGTGCCAGCAGGAGGGACTCCCGGGCCCTCACCGAGCAGTACTTC
CDR3 protein: CASRRDSRALTEQYF

clone size: few
V gene: TRBV30
D gene: NA
J gene: TRBJ1-2
CDR3 DNA: TGTGCCTGGGGACAGAGAAACTATGGCTACACCTTC
CDR3 protein: CAWGQRNYGYTF